The 18 T cell receptor beta chains reported below all come from one sample, sequenced in a study of shared clonotypes between healthy human individuals (dated by TCRdb to the early 2020s). Library preparation was by the immunoSEQ multiplex PCR assay. TCRdb mirrors the immuneACCESS table, restricted to in-frame sequences. Some clones are absent from its copies; in checked studies, under half trace to an unresolved V gene, and the reason for the others is unknown. Counted in this sample were 800,000 to 1,200,000 clones; around 82% of them appeared once. Approximately 0.5% of the sample rests with the top ten. Material for sequencing was memory CD4+ T cells from PBMCs. Taken with the paper, the label for cell subset or site translates to: CD45RA-negative fraction. These receptors originate from a man between 18 and 35 years old in good health. Some clones in this sample may be carry-over from other donors' samples.

The chain couples TRBV30 to TRBJ2-1; the D is unclear. V lost 3 bases and J lost 8, with 11 bases in between. The CDR3 extends over 12 amino acids. Germline V gene data show CDR1 as GTSNPN and CDR2 as SVGIG (reference sequence). The CDR3 sequence: CAWRPLWDEQFF. The DNA of the CDR3 is TGTGCCTGGAGACCTTTATGGGATGAGCAGTTCTTC.

The chain recombines TRBV28 with TRBJ2-2; no definite D call. Trimming removed 6 bases from V and 0 bases from J, with 14 bases in between. Per the germline V gene, CDR1 is MDHEN and CDR2 is SYDVKM. The CDR3 is made up of 16 amino acids. The CDR3 DNA sequence: TGTGCCAGCAGGTTAAGACTGAGCGCGAACACCGGGGAGCTGTTTTTT. It translates to CASRLRLSANTGELFF.

This chain joins TRBV10-1 and TRBJ2-5; D gene unclear. Looked up from germline, CDR1 is WNHNN and CDR2 is SYGVQD (reference sequence). Trimming pared 4 bases from V and 4 bases from J, leaving 4 bases between. The length of the CDR3 is 11 residues. CDR3 loop: CASSAGETQYF. The CDR3 DNA is TGCGCCAGCAGTGCGGGAGAGACCCAGTACTTC.

This clone was detected once. The genes are TRBV7-7 and TRBJ1-1, with TRBD1 as a possible D gene (6 bases). The CDR3 runs 13 residues. In germline, CDR1 is SSHAT, CDR2 FNYEAQ (reference sequence). The ends were cut back, 3 bases at V and 5 bases at J, with 10 bases in the middle. DNA of the CDR3: TGTGCCAGCAGCTTTAACAGGGAAACTGAAGCTTTCTTT. Translation: CASSFNRETEAFF.

J is TRBJ1-2 and V is TRBV9; D gene uncertain. This CDR3 spans 13 amino acids. Trimming removed 0 bases at V and 5 bases at J, with 8 bases between. CDR1 and CDR2 from the germline V gene are SGDLS and YYNGEE. CDR3: CASSVDEGYGYTF. As DNA, the CDR3 is TGTGCCAGCAGCGTAGATGAGGGTTATGGCTACACCTTC. Variable domain in full (rest from reference TRBV9 and TRBJ1-2): DSGVTQTPKHLITATGQRVTLRCSPRSGDLSVYWYQQSLDQGLQFLIQYYNGEERAKGNILERFSAQQFPDLHSELNLSSLELGDSALYFCASSVDEGYGYTFGSGTRLTVV.

J is TRBJ2-5 and V is TRBV30; the D gene is possibly TRBD2 (6 bases). The end of the DNA is better explained by TRBJ2-7, so the J call may be wrong. Per the germline V gene, CDR1 is GTSNPN and CDR2 is SVGIG (reference sequence). There are 16 residues in the CDR3. The CDR3 sequence: CAWSSRTVRGRPEQYF. The CDR3 DNA sequence: TGTGCCTGGAGCTCCCGTACCGTCCGGGGGAGGCCCGAGCAGTACTTC.

In its sample, this clone was seen a few times. J is TRBJ1-1 and V is TRBV12-5, with a tentative D call TRBD1 (5 bases). The CDR3 is made up of 14 amino acids. Germline CDR1 reads LGHNT; CDR2 reads FRNRAP. Trimming shortened V by 6 bases and J by 1 base, and 12 bases separated the two germline ends. CDR3 nucleotide sequence: TGTGCTAGTGGCCAAGCTCAGGGGAACACTGAAGCTTTCTTT. This encodes CASGQAQGNTEAFF.

A single count supports this clone. The V gene is TRBV9, the J gene TRBJ1-2; D is unclear. Germline V gene data show CDR1 as SGDLS and CDR2 as YYNGEE. The CDR3 runs 13 residues. V was trimmed by 0 bases and J by 8 bases, leaving 11 bases between them. The CDR3 DNA reads as TGTGCCAGCAGCGTAGGTAGGTCCGACGGCTACACCTTC. Translated, it gives CASSVGRSDGYTF.

The chain employs TRBV6-6 and TRBJ2-7; the match to TRBD1 covers 10 bases. The CDR3 length is 14 residues. Trimming cost V 5 bases and J 4 bases; bases outside gene matches: 5. Germline CDR1 is MNHNY and CDR2 is SVGAGI (reference sequence). The CDR3 loop is CASSVGTGAYEQYF. CDR3 bases: TGTGCCAGCAGTGTGGGGACAGGGGCATACGAGCAGTACTTC.

This chain joins TRBV4-1 and TRBJ1-4; D is ambiguous. The germline CDR1 and CDR2 sequences are MGHRA and YSYEKL. CDR3 length: 16 amino acids. With 4 bases removed from V and 0 bases from J, the gap between germline ends came to 12 bases. This CDR3 is CASSPLPTATNEKLFF. Here the CDR3 DNA reads TGCGCCAGCAGCCCTCTGCCGACGGCAACTAATGAAAAACTGTTTTTT.

This clone turned up a few times. This chain joins TRBV9 and TRBJ1-2; the D gene is possibly TRBD1 (5 bases). This CDR3 is built from 13 residues. V was trimmed by 1 base and J by 8 bases, leaving 12 bases between them. Germline V lookup: CDR1 SGDLS, CDR2 YYNGEE. CDR3 sequence reads: CASSVTDSIGYTF. The CDR3 region has the DNA TGTGCCAGCAGCGTAACCGACAGTATCGGCTACACCTTC. Combining the CDR3 with reference TRBV9 and TRBJ1-2 gives the whole variable domain DSGVTQTPKHLITATGQRVTLRCSPRSGDLSVYWYQQSLDQGLQFLIQYYNGEERAKGNILERFSAQQFPDLHSELNLSSLELGDSALYFCASSVTDSIGYTFGSGTRLTVV.

V usage is TRBV6-5 and J usage is TRBJ1-2, with 7 nucleotides matching TRBD1. The CDR3 loop spans 14 amino acids. Germline lookup yields CDR1 MNHEY and CDR2 SVGAGI. The V segment lost 8 bases and the J segment 6 bases; nucleotides outside the gene matches: 12. DNA for the CDR3: TGTGCCAGCTCCTCTAGCAGGGGGTGGAATGGCTACACCTTC. It translates to CASSSSRGWNGYTF.

This chain joins TRBV27 and TRBJ2-5, with 7 bases aligning to TRBD2. Germline CDR1 reads MNHEY; CDR2 reads SMNVEV (reference sequence). The CDR3 covers 14 residues. Trimming took 6 bases from V and 5 from J; bases not matched to a gene: 9. The CDR3 protein is CASRSAKAGETQYF. Written as DNA, the CDR3 is TGTGCCAGCAGGTCAGCAAAAGCGGGGGAGACCCAGTACTTC.

The chain recombines TRBV4-3 with TRBJ2-7, with D perhaps TRBD1 (6 bases). This CDR3 has 14 residues. Germline CDR1 LGHNA, CDR2 YSLEER. The ends were cut back, 1 base at V and 4 bases at J, with 11 bases in the middle. The CDR3 coding sequence is TGCGCCAGCAGCCAAGGATGGGGGCGATACGAGCAGTACTTC. Translated, it gives CASSQGWGRYEQYF.

This clone came up once. The gene calls are TRBV23-1 and TRBJ2-2; 8 bases are shared with TRBD1. TRBV23-1 has ORF status, its function being uncertain. This CDR3 contains 14 residues. CDR3 amino acids: CVITGGKRTGELFF. As DNA, the CDR3 is TGCGTCATCACAGGGGGGAAAAGGACCGGGGAGCTGTTTTTT.

This clone has a single count. The V gene is TRBV7-2, the J gene TRBJ2-1; D gene unclear. Trimming stripped 3 bases from V and 12 bases from J, with 9 bases between. The length of the CDR3 is 11 residues. In germline, CDR1 is SGHTA, CDR2 FQGNSA. The CDR3 sequence is CASSLSAVQFF. The CDR3 nucleotides read TGTGCCAGCAGCTTGTCGGCCGTGCAGTTCTTC.

The CDR3 region has the DNA TGTGCCAGTACCCCCCGGCAGGTCATTGAAGGCGGCTACACCTTC. The encoded protein is CASTPRQVIEGGYTF. V is TRBV19 and J is TRBJ1-2, with no clear D. The CDR3 covers 15 residues. The V end lost 7 bases, the J end lost 8 bases, and 23 bases lay between the germline ends. Germline assignment: CDR1 LNHDA and CDR2 SQIVND (reference sequence).

There are a few counts of this clone. This sequence joins TRBV28 and TRBJ1-5, with a possible D match to TRBD1 (6 bases). With 7 bases removed from V and 5 bases from J, the gap between germline ends came to 9 bases. CDR1 and CDR2 from the germline V gene are MDHEN and SYDVKM. The CDR3 consists of 12 residues. CDR3 amino acids: CASTSGDQPQHF. The DNA of the CDR3 is TGTGCCAGCACCTCAGGGGATCAGCCCCAGCATTTT.